The 8 T cell receptor beta chains reported below all come from one sample, sequenced in a study of blood T cell repertoires in COVID-19. Produced via immunoSEQ multiplex PCR; TCRdb's table is partial and in-frame only. This sample has about 140,000 clones, with roughly four fifths found just once. The specimen was peripheral blood. Receptors originate from a human donor in a cohort sampled during active COVID-19.

The V call is TRBV29-1, the J call TRBJ2-3; TRBD2 matches at 11 bases. Germline-derived CDR1 and CDR2 are SQVTM and ANQGSEA. The ends lost 7 bases at V and 2 bases at J; junction bases unmatched: 5. This CDR3 is built from 14 residues. The CDR3 loop is CSARTSGYTDTQYF. The DNA of the CDR3 is TGCAGCGCCAGGACTAGCGGGTACACAGATACGCAGTATTTT.

The gene calls are TRBV6-1 and TRBJ2-3, with TRBD2 matching over 10 bases. The CDR3 is made up of 17 amino acids. Germline V gene sequence: CDR1 MNHNS, CDR2 SASEGT. J gave up 3 bases and V 1 base, and 7 bases lay outside the gene matches. The CDR3 DNA follows: TGTGCCAGCAGTGAAGTCGTGCTAGCGGGAGTGACAGATACGCAGTATTTT. Protein product: CASSEVVLAGVTDTQYF.

This chain links TRBV28 with TRBJ1-5, with 7 bases matching TRBD1. Germline CDR1 and CDR2: MDHEN and SYDVKM. The CDR3 length is 13 residues. V dropped 9 bases and J dropped 1; count of bases not matched to a gene: 3. CDR3 in DNA: TGTGCCAGTAAGACAGGGAGCAATCAGCCCCAGCATTTT. This gives the protein CASKTGSNQPQHF.

This clone has more than one count but fewer than ten. The V call is TRBV7-2, the J call TRBJ1-2; TRBD1 is a possible D gene (6 bases). V lost 0 bases and J lost 3, with 14 bases in between. The CDR3 extends over 16 amino acids. CDR1 SGHTA and CDR2 FQGNSA come from the germline V gene. CDR3 protein: CASSLALGGPDYGYTF. The CDR3 bases are TGTGCCAGCAGCTTAGCGTTAGGGGGTCCGGACTATGGCTACACCTTC.

The J gene is TRBJ2-7, the V gene TRBV15; possible D gene TRBD1, 7 bases. In germline, CDR1 is LNHNV, CDR2 YYDKDF (reference sequence). The CDR3 runs 15 residues. Deletions cut 3 bases from V and 2 bases from J, with 14 bases between. This CDR3 reads CATSRARGETYEQYF. DNA of the CDR3: TGTGCCACCAGCAGGGCCAGGGGGGAGACCTACGAGCAGTACTTC.

The chain uses TRBV5-1 and TRBJ1-6; 8 bases agree with TRBD1. The CDR3 contains 16 residues. Trimming at V came to 0 bases and at J to 7 bases, leaving 6 bases not matched to a gene. Germline values: CDR1 SGHRS, CDR2 YFSETQ. Here the CDR3 reads CASSLAGQVKNSPLHF. The CDR3 DNA reads TGCGCCAGCAGCTTGGCGGGACAGGTGAAGAATTCACCCCTCCACTTT.

The rearrangement uses TRBV12-3 or TRBV12-4 and TRBJ1-3; TRBD1 might be the D (5 bases). Between the trimmed V and J ends, which lost 5 bases and 7 bases, there was a span of 9 bases. This CDR3 contains 12 residues. The CDR3: CASSPEGNTIYF. Here the CDR3 DNA reads TGTGCCAGCAGTCCGGAGGGGAACACCATATATTTT.

This clone appeared a single time. The rearrangement links TRBV7-9 to TRBJ2-7; TRBD2 matches at 8 bases. The CDR3 is 15 amino acids. Germline trimming cut 5 bases from V and 3 bases from J; bases unmatched to any gene: 9. Germline lookup yields CDR1 SEHNR and CDR2 FQNEAQ (reference sequence). The CDR3 here is CASSPLAGGLYEQYF. As DNA, the CDR3 is TGTGCCAGCAGCCCGCTGGCGGGAGGACTCTACGAGCAGTACTTC.